This T cell receptor beta chain originates from a study of beta chain features in type 1 diabetes. Findings of the study overall: Moderate but significant shortening of TCRB CDR3s was recorded in all four CD4+ subsets from Type 1 diabetes patients. The naive, central memory and Treg TCRB repertoires of patients appeared to be more similar to one another than those of healthy donors.

Only one heparinised blood draw was taken per donor, and its volume averaged approximately 120 mL. On this clone: Its matching antigen is unknown.

Reverse transcribing all isolated RNA meant expressed TCRB transcripts were sequenced. It was found that naive, central memory and regulatory T cell samples averaged around 3.8 million reads. Sequenced by immunoSEQ multiplex PCR; TCRdb stores in-frame clones only, minus some. The data show around 300,000 clones, about 15% seen once. The V gene's germline CDR1 is SGHRS and CDR2 YFSETQ. With 0 bases removed from V and 7 bases from J, the gap between germline ends came to 13 bases. CDR3 size: 15 residues. Source material: naive CD4+ T cells from blood. The chain links TRBV5-1 to TRBJ2-2; D gene ambiguous. This TCR derives from a man between 18 and 35 years old with type 1 diabetes. The CDR3 sequence is CASSLAPPRNGELFF. CDR3 sequence (DNA): TGCGCCAGCAGCTTGGCGCCCCCGAGGAACGGGGAGCTGTTTTTT.